These 6 T cell receptor beta chains were sequenced from one sample in a study of T cells in Graves' hyperthyroidism and ophthalmopathy. Researchers took RNA transcripts and amplified the TCR beta CDR3 regions from them. First-round RT-PCR of the TCR CDR3 relied on the HTBI primer set. From the multiplex PCR reads, TCRdb called clonotypes with MiXCR, one entry per CDR3 protein. The sample lists 640,000 or so distinct CDR3 sequences, over 12% occurring once. Material for sequencing was blood. Every receptor here comes from a woman aged 18 to 35 with Graves' ophthalmopathy.

This clonotype occurred many times. This sequence joins TRBV28 and TRBJ2-4; D possibly corresponds to TRBD2 (6 bases). Germline V gene sequence: CDR1 MDHEN, CDR2 SYDVKM. The CDR3 is 16 residues long. Trimming removed 3 bases at V and 0 bases at J, with 12 bases between. CDR3 nucleotide sequence: TGTGCCAGCAGTTTGTGGGCGGGATTAGCCAAAAACATTCAGTACTTC. Residues: CASSLWAGLAKNIQYF.

The chain is built from TRBV6-1 and TRBJ2-2; no reliable D call. The CDR3 sequence is 10 residues long. The V gene lost 8 bases and the J gene lost 6 bases, with 4 bases spanning the gap. CDR1 and CDR2 from the germline V gene are MNHNS and SASEGT. CDR3 bases: TGTGCCAGCGTCCCCGGGGAGCTGTTTTTT. Translated, it gives CASVPGELFF.

At least ten counts were recorded for this clonotype. This sequence joins TRBV9 and TRBJ1-1, with unresolved D. The length of the CDR3 is 14 residues. Germline-derived CDR1 and CDR2 are SGDLS and YYNGEE. The germline V and J ends were trimmed by 0 bases and 1 base, with 7 bases remaining between them. The CDR3 DNA reads TGTGCCAGCAGCGTAGGGAGCGGGAACACTGAAGCTTTCTTT. It yields the protein CASSVGSGNTEAFF.

This clonotype came up many times. The chain has TRBV7-8 and TRBJ2-1; D call uncertain. The V end was cut by 5 bases, the J end by 0 bases, with 14 bases between. CDR3 length: 16 residues. CDR1 SGHVS and CDR2 FQNEAQ come from the germline V gene. CDR3 protein: CASSTAGRTSYNEQFF. The CDR3 coding sequence is TGTGCCAGCAGCACGGCCGGGCGTACCTCCTACAATGAGCAGTTCTTC.

This clonotype came up many times. The CDR3 region has the DNA TGTGCCAGCAGCGAAACGACTAGCGGGAGAGGCACAGATACGCAGTATTTT. Its translation: CASSETTSGRGTDTQYF. V and J are TRBV9 and TRBJ2-3; 12 bases match TRBD2. The CDR3 runs to 17 residues. Trimming took 3 bases from V and 1 from J; bases not matched to a gene: 6. CDR1 and CDR2 (germline): SGDLS, YYNGEE.

This clonotype was detected ten times or more. The CDR3 DNA is TGTGCCAGCACCATTCCGGGACTAAGCACAGATACGCAGTATTTT. Translating it yields CASTIPGLSTDTQYF. J is TRBJ2-3 and V is TRBV6-2 or TRBV6-3, with 7 nucleotides matching TRBD2. CDR3 length: 15 amino acids. With 7 bases clipped from V and 0 bases from J, the junction kept 7 bases outside the gene matches. CDR1 and CDR2 from the germline V gene are MNHEY and SVGEGT.